The rows below give T cell receptor beta chains drawn from one sample of a study of shared clonotypes between healthy human individuals. Method: immunoSEQ multiplex PCR; TCRdb's copy keeps in-frame clones and lacks some. Here the sample spans roughly 2.5 million clones, 90% to 95% being singletons. The material sequenced was naive CD4+ T cells sorted from blood. The source of these receptors is a man between 18 and 35 years old in good health. Each CDR3 is given with its conserved first and last residue. D genes are given only for firm matches. Part of the rows lack a size; the others show once, few, many or a class for expanded clones.

>TRBD1|NA|TRBJ1-1|TRBV10-2
CASRDRSPDTEAFF
TGCGCCAGCAGGGACAGGTCTCCGGACACTGAAGCTTTCTTT
>NA|NA|TRBJ1-1|TRBV4-3
CASSQERWTEAFF
TGCGCCAGCAGCCAAGAGAGATGGACTGAAGCTTTCTTT
>NA|NA|TRBJ1-3|TRBV6-1
CASSEVLGGNTIYF
TGTGCCAGCAGTGAAGTATTAGGTGGAAACACCATATATTTT
>TRBD1|NA|TRBJ1-3|TRBV13
CASSLQGVGGNTIYF
TGTGCCAGCAGCTTACAGGGGGTTGGTGGAAACACCATATATTTT
>TRBD2|NA|TRBJ2-5|TRBV5-1
CASSLAGRGAQETQYF
TGCGCCAGCAGCTTGGCCGGGAGGGGAGCCCAAGAGACCCAGTACTTC
>TRBD2|NA|TRBJ2-7|TRBV5-1
CASSLSLAGMREQYF
TGCGCCAGCAGCTTATCGCTAGCGGGGATGCGCGAGCAGTACTTC
>NA|NA|TRBJ1-4|TRBV7-2
CASSLTATNEKLFF
TGTGCCAGCAGCTTGACAGCAACTAATGAAAAACTGTTTTTT
>NA|NA|TRBJ1-5|TRBV4-3
CASSQDLGRTEQGGNQPQHF
TGCGCCAGCAGCCAAGATCTCGGTAGGACGGAGCAGGGTGGCAATCAGCCCCAGCATTTT
>NA|NA|TRBJ1-1|TRBV5-4
CASSLGAERVTEAFF
TGTGCCAGCAGCTTGGGGGCAGAGAGGGTCACTGAAGCTTTCTTT
>NA|NA|TRBJ2-4|TRBV30
CAWSSQGNIQYF
TGTGCCTGGAGCTCACAAGGGAACATTCAGTACTTC
>TRBD1|NA|TRBJ2-7|TRBV18
CASSPPNRGLLVSSYEQYF
TGTGCCAGCTCACCACCCAACAGGGGCCTTTTAGTTAGCTCCTACGAGCAGTACTTC
>NA|NA|TRBJ2-7|TRBV6-6
CASSRSPYEQYF
TGTGCCAGCAGTCGGTCGCCATACGAGCAGTACTTC
>NA|few|TRBJ2-1|TRBV9
CASSVGPVHSGNEQFF
TGTGCCAGCAGCGTAGGCCCAGTCCATAGCGGCAATGAGCAGTTCTTC
>TRBD1|NA|TRBJ2-7|TRBV7-2
CASSLAVTGAYEQYF
TGTGCCAGCAGCTTAGCGGTCACAGGGGCCTACGAGCAGTACTTC
>NA|NA|TRBJ1-1|TRBV10-3
CAISPGGAKNTEAFF
TGTGCCATCAGTCCTGGGGGGGCGAAGAACACTGAAGCTTTCTTT
>NA|NA|TRBJ2-7|TRBV30
CAWSVKGRAFYEQYF
TGTGCCTGGAGTGTAAAGGGCAGGGCATTCTACGAGCAGTACTTC
>NA|NA|TRBJ2-7|TRBV6-6
CASTIAWTYEQYF
TGTGCCAGCACCATAGCGTGGACCTACGAGCAGTACTTC
>NA|NA|TRBJ2-7|TRBV7-2
CASRMTPVSYEQYF
TGTGCCAGCAGGATGACCCCCGTCTCCTACGAGCAGTACTTC
>TRBD2|NA|TRBJ2-3|TRBV6-1
CASSARRTAGSTDTQYF
TGTGCCAGCAGTGCCCGTCGCACAGCGGGGAGCACAGATACGCAGTATTTT
>NA|NA|TRBJ1-1|TRBV7-2
CASSPRGGQNTEAFF
TGTGCCAGCAGCCCTCGGGGTGGGCAGAACACTGAAGCTTTCTTT
>NA|NA|TRBJ2-1|TRBV28
CASSLGEKQFF
TGTGCCAGCAGTTTAGGAGAAAAGCAGTTCTTC
>NA|NA|TRBJ1-3|TRBV7-8
CASSLGGSGNTIYF
TGTGCCAGCAGCTTAGGGGGATCCGGAAACACCATATATTTT
>TRBD1|NA|TRBJ1-4|TRBV7-2
CASSLSGQGLWKLFF
TGTGCCAGCAGCTTATCCGGACAGGGATTGTGGAAACTGTTTTTT
>TRBD2|once|TRBJ2-1|TRBV10-3
CAITDRLAGGSNEQFF
TGTGCCATCACCGACAGACTAGCGGGAGGGAGTAATGAGCAGTTCTTC
>TRBD2|NA|TRBJ2-7|TRBV7-2
CASSYQRGNGEQYF
TGTGCCAGCAGCTACCAGCGGGGGAATGGTGAGCAGTACTTC
>NA|NA|TRBJ1-1|TRBV6-1
CASSEINTEAFF
TGTGCCAGCAGTGAGATTAACACTGAAGCTTTCTTT
>TRBD1|once|TRBJ2-2|TRBV6-6
CASTVAAGGGGELFF
TGTGCCAGCACCGTAGCGGCAGGGGGCGGCGGGGAGCTGTTTTTT
>NA|NA|TRBJ1-1|TRBV18
CASSIRGDNMAEAFF
TGTGCCAGCTCGATCCGGGGCGATAACATGGCTGAAGCTTTCTTT
>NA|NA|TRBJ1-2|TRBV19
CASSSTWINYGYTF
TGTGCCAGTAGTTCCACATGGATTAACTATGGCTACACCTTC
>NA|once|TRBJ2-2|TRBV30
CAWRLREAGELFF
TGTGCCTGGAGGTTGAGGGAAGCCGGGGAGCTGTTTTTT
>TRBD2|NA|TRBJ2-3|TRBV2
CASRLAGARADTQYF
TGTGCCAGCAGGCTAGCGGGAGCCCGAGCAGATACGCAGTATTTT
>NA|once|TRBJ1-4|TRBV28
CASSLAGEGSTEKLFF
TGTGCCAGCAGTTTAGCGGGGGAGGGGAGTACTGAAAAACTGTTTTTT
>NA|NA|TRBJ2-2|TRBV6-1
CAGLGGLGNTGELFF
TGTGCCGGATTAGGGGGTCTGGGGAACACCGGGGAGCTGTTTTTT
>NA|NA|TRBJ2-2|TRBV5-1
CASSLGATTGELFF
TGCGCCAGCAGCCTCGGTGCGACCACCGGGGAGCTGTTTTTT
>NA|NA|TRBJ2-7|TRBV19
CASSMGGGESSYEQYF
TGTGCCAGTAGTATGGGCGGAGGGGAGAGCTCCTACGAGCAGTACTTC
>NA|NA|TRBJ2-4|TRBV30
CAWSVSDIQYF
TGTGCCTGGAGTGTCTCGGACATTCAGTACTTC
>TRBD2|NA|TRBJ2-7|TRBV4-3
CASSQDFISSGRVYEQYF
TGCGCCAGCAGCCAAGATTTTATAAGTAGCGGGAGGGTCTACGAGCAGTACTTC
>NA|once|TRBJ2-7|TRBV4-2
CASSPGIGAGSHEQYF
TGTGCCAGCAGCCCCGGGATAGGGGCGGGATCACACGAGCAGTACTTC
>TRBD2|NA|TRBJ2-7|TRBV5-3
CARSLAGANF
TGTGCCAGAAGCTTAGCGGGAGCTAACTTC
>TRBD1|NA|TRBJ1-2|TRBV28
CASSFQRQGTYGYTF
TGTGCCAGCAGTTTTCAACGACAGGGAACCTATGGCTACACCTTC
>TRBD2|NA|TRBJ2-7|TRBV4-1
CASSQMGTSGGSYEQYF
TGCGCCAGCAGCCAAATGGGGACTAGCGGGGGTTCCTACGAGCAGTACTTC
>NA|NA|TRBJ2-7|TRBV19
CASRRAGIGHEQYF
TGTGCCAGTAGGCGGGCAGGGATTGGCCACGAGCAGTACTTC
>NA|NA|TRBJ2-2|TRBV10-3
CAISGGGGGELFF
TGTGCCATCAGTGGTGGAGGGGGCGGGGAGCTGTTTTTT
>TRBD1|NA|TRBJ1-5|TRBV29-1
CSVGTGGEPQHF
TGCAGCGTTGGTACAGGGGGTGAGCCCCAGCATTTT
>NA|NA|TRBJ2-3|TRBV19
CASSRTGLTDTQYF
TGTGCCAGTAGTAGAACCGGACTCACAGATACGCAGTATTTT
>NA|NA|TRBJ1-1|TRBV11-2
CASSLVWRGGEAFF
TGTGCCAGCAGCTTAGTGTGGAGGGGGGGTGAAGCTTTCTTT
>TRBD1|NA|TRBJ1-1|TRBV7-3
CASSAIPGQEAFF
TGTGCCAGCAGCGCCATACCGGGACAGGAAGCTTTCTTT
>TRBD2|NA|TRBJ2-1|TRBV28
CASSRRETSGVNEQFF
TGTGCCAGCAGTCGTCGGGAGACTAGCGGGGTTAATGAGCAGTTCTTC
>TRBD1|NA|TRBJ2-7|TRBV5-1
CASRIEQGWYEQYF
TGCGCCAGCAGAATTGAACAGGGGTGGTACGAGCAGTACTTC
>NA|NA|TRBJ2-7|TRBV13
CASSLARAYEQYF
TGTGCCAGCAGCTTAGCGAGGGCCTACGAGCAGTACTTC
>NA|NA|TRBJ2-1|TRBV19
CASSIDPADSYNEQFF
TGTGCCAGTAGTATAGATCCAGCGGACTCCTACAATGAGCAGTTCTTC
>NA|NA|TRBJ2-2|TRBV19
CASSIGRSIPGELFF
TGTGCCAGTAGTATTGGCAGGTCAATCCCCGGGGAGCTGTTTTTT
>TRBD1|NA|TRBJ1-3|TRBV5-1
CASSSKTGAIHSGNTIYF
TGCGCCAGCAGCTCAAAGACAGGGGCCATACACTCTGGAAACACCATATATTTT
>TRBD2|NA|TRBJ2-1|TRBV15
CATSRGTSGYYNEQFF
TGTGCCACCAGCAGAGGGACTAGCGGCTACTACAATGAGCAGTTCTTC
>NA|NA|TRBJ2-7|TRBV2
CASIRDTIYEQYF
TGTGCCAGCATCCGGGACACAATCTACGAGCAGTACTTC
>NA|NA|TRBJ1-3|TRBV6-1
CASYGNTIYF
TGTGCCAGTTATGGAAACACCATATATTTT
>TRBD1|NA|TRBJ1-3|TRBV5-1
CASSASGTAGNTIYF
TGCGCCAGCAGCGCCTCCGGGACAGCGGGAAACACCATATATTTT
>NA|NA|TRBJ2-7|TRBV11-2
CASSSLQAWGSYEQYF
TGTGCCAGCAGCTCCCTTCAGGCGTGGGGCTCCTACGAGCAGTACTTC